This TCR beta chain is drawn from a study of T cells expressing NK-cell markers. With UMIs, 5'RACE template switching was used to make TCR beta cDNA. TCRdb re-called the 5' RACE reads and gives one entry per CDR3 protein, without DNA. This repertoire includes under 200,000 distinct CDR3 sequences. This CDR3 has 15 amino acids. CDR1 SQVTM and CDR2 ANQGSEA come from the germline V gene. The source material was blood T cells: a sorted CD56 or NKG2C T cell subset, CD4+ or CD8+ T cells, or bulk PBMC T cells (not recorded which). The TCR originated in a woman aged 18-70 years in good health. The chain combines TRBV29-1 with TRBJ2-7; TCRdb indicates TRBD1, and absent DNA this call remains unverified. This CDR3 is CSVISARERSYEQYF.